What follows are 3 T cell receptor beta chains derived from one specimen sequenced in a study of blood T cell repertoires in COVID-19. The table came from immunoSEQ multiplex PCR; TCRdb's copy has only in-frame clones and leaves some out. The profile shows more than 95,000 clones, about 85% of them singletons. The sequenced material came from peripheral blood. The receptor source for this set is a man aged 50 or older in a cohort sampled during active COVID-19.

The chain combines TRBV5-1 with TRBJ1-2; tentative D call: TRBD1 (5 bases). The CDR3 has 15 residues. Germline CDR1 is SGHRS and CDR2 is YFSETQ. V lost 7 bases and J lost 3, with 19 bases in between. The CDR3 nucleotides are TGCGCCAGCTCCCTGGGGGGATCCAGTGACTATGGCTACACCTTC. Translated, it gives CASSLGGSSDYGYTF.

The J gene is TRBJ1-1, the V gene TRBV5-1, with D tentatively TRBD1 (6 bases). This CDR3 has 14 amino acids. Per the germline V gene, CDR1 is SGHRS and CDR2 is YFSETQ. V lost 2 bases to trimming and J lost 1 base, with 9 bases between them. This CDR3 is CASSFTQGNTEAFF. The CDR3 bases are TGCGCCAGCAGCTTTACACAGGGGAACACTGAAGCTTTCTTT.

This chain uses TRBV7-9 with TRBJ1-2, with 7 bases that match TRBD1. Unmatched junction bases numbered 5, after V lost 5 bases and J lost 8 bases. The germline gives CDR1 SEHNR, CDR2 FQNEAQ (reference sequence). There are 12 residues in the CDR3. The CDR3 sequence: CASSPTGKGYTF. The CDR3 nucleotides are TGTGCCAGCAGCCCGACAGGGAAGGGCTACACCTTC.